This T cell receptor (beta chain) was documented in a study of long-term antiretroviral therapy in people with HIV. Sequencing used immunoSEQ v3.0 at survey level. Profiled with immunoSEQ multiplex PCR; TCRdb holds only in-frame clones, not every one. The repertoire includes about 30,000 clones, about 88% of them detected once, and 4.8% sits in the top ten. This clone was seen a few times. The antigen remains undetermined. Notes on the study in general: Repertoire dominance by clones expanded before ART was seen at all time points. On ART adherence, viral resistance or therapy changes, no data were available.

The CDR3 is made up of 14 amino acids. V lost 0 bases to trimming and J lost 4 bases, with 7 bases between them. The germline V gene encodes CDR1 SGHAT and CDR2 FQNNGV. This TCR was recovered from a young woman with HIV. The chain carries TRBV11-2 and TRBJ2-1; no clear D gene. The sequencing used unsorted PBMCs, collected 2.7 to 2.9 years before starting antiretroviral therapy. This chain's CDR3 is CASSLDPQYNEQFF. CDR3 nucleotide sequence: TGTGCCAGCAGCTTAGACCCCCAGTACAATGAGCAGTTCTTC.